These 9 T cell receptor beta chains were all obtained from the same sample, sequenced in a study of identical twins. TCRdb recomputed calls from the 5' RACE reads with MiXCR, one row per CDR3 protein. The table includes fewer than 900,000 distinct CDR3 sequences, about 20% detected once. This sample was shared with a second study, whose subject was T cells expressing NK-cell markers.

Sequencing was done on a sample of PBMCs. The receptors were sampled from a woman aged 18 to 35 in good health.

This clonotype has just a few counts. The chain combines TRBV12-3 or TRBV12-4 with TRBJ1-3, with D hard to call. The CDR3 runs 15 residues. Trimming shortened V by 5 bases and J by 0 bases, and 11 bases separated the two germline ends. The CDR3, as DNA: TGTGCCAGCAGTCCCCCTTTTGTCTCTGGAAACACCATATATTTT. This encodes CASSPPFVSGNTIYF.

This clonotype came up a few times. The CDR3 reads CSASQRNTEAFF. The CDR3 DNA is TGCAGTGCTAGTCAGAGAAACACTGAAGCTTTCTTT. The chain employs TRBV20-1 and TRBJ1-1; no clear D. Germline V CDR1 and CDR2: DFQATT, SNEGSKA (reference sequence). This CDR3 spans 12 amino acids. Deletions cut 3 bases from V and 2 bases from J, with 7 bases between.

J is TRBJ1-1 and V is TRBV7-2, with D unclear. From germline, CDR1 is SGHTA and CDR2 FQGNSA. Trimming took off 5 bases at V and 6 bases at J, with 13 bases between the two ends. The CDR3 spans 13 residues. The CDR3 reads CASSITGWAEAFF. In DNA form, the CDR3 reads TGTGCCAGCAGCATCACGGGTTGGGCTGAAGCTTTCTTT.

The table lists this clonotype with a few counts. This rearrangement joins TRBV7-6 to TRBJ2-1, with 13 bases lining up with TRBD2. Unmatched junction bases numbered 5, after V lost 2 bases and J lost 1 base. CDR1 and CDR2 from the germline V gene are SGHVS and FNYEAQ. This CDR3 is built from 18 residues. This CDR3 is CASSLRTSGRGSYNEQFF. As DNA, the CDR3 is TGTGCCAGCAGCTTAAGAACTAGCGGGAGGGGGTCCTACAATGAGCAGTTCTTC.

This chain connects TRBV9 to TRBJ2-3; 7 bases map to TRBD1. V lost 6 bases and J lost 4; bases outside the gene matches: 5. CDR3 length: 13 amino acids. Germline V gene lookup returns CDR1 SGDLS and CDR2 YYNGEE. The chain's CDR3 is CASTGQSADTQYF. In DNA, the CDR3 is TGTGCCAGCACGGGACAGTCTGCAGATACGCAGTATTTT. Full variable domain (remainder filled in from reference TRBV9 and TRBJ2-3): DSGVTQTPKHLITATGQRVTLRCSPRSGDLSVYWYQQSLDQGLQFLIQYYNGEERAKGNILERFSAQQFPDLHSELNLSSLELGDSALYFCASTGQSADTQYFGPGTRLTVL.

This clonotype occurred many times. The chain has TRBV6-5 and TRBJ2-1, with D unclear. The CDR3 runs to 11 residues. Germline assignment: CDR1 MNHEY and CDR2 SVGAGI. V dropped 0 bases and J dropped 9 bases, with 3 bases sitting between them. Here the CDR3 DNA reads TGTGCCAGCAGTTACTCGACTGAGCAGTTCTTC. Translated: CASSYSTEQFF.

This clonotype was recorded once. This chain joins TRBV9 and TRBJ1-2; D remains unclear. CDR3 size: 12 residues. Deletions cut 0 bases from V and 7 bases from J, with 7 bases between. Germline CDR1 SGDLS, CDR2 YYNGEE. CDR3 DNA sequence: TGTGCCAGCAGCGTAGTGAAGGGTGGCTACACCTTC. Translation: CASSVVKGGYTF.

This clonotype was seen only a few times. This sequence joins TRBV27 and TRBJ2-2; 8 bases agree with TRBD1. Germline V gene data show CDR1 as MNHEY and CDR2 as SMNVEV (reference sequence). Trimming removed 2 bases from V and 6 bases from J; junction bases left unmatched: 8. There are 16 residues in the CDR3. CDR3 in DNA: TGTGCCAGCAGTTTAGGGTGGGACAGGCTATCCGGGGAGCTGTTTTTT. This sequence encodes CASSLGWDRLSGELFF.

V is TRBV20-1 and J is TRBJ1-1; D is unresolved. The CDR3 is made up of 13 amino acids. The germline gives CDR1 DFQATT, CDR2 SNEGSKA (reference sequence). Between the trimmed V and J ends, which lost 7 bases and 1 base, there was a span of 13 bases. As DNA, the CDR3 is TGCAGTGTTCCGGTTATTAGGAACACTGAAGCTTTCTTT. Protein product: CSVPVIRNTEAFF.